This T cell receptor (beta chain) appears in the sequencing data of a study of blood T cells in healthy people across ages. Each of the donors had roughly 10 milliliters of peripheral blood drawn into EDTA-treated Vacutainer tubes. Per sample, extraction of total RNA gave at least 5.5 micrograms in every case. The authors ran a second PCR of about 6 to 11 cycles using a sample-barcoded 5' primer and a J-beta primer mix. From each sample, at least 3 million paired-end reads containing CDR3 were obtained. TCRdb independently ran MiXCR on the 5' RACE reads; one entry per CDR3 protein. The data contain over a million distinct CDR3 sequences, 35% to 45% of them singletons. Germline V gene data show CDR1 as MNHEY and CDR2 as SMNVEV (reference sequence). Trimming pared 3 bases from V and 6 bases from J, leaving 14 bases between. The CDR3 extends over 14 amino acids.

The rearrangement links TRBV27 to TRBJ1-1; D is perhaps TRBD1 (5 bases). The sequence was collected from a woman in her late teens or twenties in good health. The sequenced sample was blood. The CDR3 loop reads CASSLRGKVAEAFF. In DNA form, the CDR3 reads TGTGCCAGCAGTTTGAGGGGAAAGGTCGCTGAAGCTTTCTTT.